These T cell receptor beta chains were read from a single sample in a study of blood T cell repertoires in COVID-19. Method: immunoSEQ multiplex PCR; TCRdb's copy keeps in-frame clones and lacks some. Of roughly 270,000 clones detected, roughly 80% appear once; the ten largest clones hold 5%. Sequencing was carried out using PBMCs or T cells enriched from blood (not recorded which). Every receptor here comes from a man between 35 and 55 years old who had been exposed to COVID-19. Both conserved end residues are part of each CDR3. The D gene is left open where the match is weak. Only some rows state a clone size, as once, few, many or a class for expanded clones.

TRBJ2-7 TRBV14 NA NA CASGNLGEQYF TGTGCCAGCGGCAACCTTGGCGAGCAGTACTTC
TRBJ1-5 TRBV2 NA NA CASSSDSLSNQPQHF TGTGCCAGCAGCTCAGACAGTCTTAGCAATCAGCCCCAGCATTTT
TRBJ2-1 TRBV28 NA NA CASSLGGAGYNEQFF TGTGCCAGCAGTTTAGGAGGGGCGGGCTACAATGAGCAGTTCTTC
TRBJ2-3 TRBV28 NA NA CASGGGQRTDTQYF TGTGCCAGTGGAGGGGGACAGCGCACAGATACGCAGTATTTT
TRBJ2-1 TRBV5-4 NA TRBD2 CASSPTSGSYNEQFF TGTGCCAGCAGCCCCACTAGCGGGAGCTACAATGAGCAGTTCTTC
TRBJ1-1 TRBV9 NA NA CASSPLRVETEAFF TGTGCCAGCAGCCCTCTCAGGGTGGAGACTGAAGCTTTCTTT
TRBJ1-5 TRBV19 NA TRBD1 CASTSLGGSQPQHF TGTGCCAGTACATCGTTAGGGGGCAGTCAGCCCCAGCATTTT
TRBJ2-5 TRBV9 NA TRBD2 CASSTNLGLAGQETQYF TGTGCCAGCAGCACGAACTTGGGACTAGCGGGGCAAGAGACCCAGTACTTC
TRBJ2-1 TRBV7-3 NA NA CASSTSLANEQFF TGTGCCAGCAGCACCTCACTAGCTAATGAGCAGTTCTTC
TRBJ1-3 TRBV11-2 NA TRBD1 CASSLPDRANTIYF TGTGCCAGCAGCCTCCCTGACAGGGCTAACACCATATATTTT
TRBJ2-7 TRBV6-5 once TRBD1 CASRSTGGNEQYF TGTGCCAGCAGATCAACAGGGGGGAACGAGCAGTACTTC
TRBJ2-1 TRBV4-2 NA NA CASSPLRGAHPYNEQFF TGTGCCAGCAGCCCCCTAAGAGGTGCCCATCCCTACAATGAGCAGTTCTTC
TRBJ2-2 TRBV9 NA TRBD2 CASSPPGLAGNTGELFF TGTGCCAGCAGCCCCCCCGGACTAGCGGGTAACACCGGGGAGCTGTTTTTT
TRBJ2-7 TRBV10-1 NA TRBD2 CASSESPAGAYEQYF TGCGCCAGCAGTGAGTCGCCAGCGGGAGCCTACGAGCAGTACTTC
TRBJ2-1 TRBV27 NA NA CAISNSRNNEQFF TGTGCCATCAGCAACTCGCGGAACAATGAGCAGTTCTTC
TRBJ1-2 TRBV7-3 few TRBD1 CASSGPGQGGYTF TGTGCCAGCAGCGGACCGGGACAGGGGGGCTACACCTTC
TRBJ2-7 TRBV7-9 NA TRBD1 CASSLPGDRRPYEQYF TGTGCCAGCAGCTTACCCGGGGACAGGCGACCCTACGAGCAGTACTTC
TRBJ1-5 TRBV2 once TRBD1 CASRDRGVSQPQHF TGTGCCAGCCGGGACAGGGGAGTGAGTCAGCCCCAGCATTTT
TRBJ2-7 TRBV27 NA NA CASSSLGRIYEQYF TGTGCCAGCAGTTCCCTGGGCAGAATCTACGAGCAGTACTTC
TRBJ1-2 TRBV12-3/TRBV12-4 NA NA CASSPSYGYTF TGTGCCAGCAGTCCGTCCTATGGCTACACCTTC
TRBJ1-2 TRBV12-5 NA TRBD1 CASGLPGQRKYTF TGTGCTAGTGGTTTACCGGGACAGAGGAAATACACCTTC
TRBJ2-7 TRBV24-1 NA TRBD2 CATSESGTYEQYF TGTGCCACCAGTGAAAGCGGGACCTACGAGCAGTACTTC
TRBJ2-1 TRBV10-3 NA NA CAISPNSRGLYNEQFF TGTGCCATCAGCCCTAATTCTCGTGGACTTTACAATGAGCAGTTCTTC
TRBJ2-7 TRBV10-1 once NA CASSEWEMGEQYF TGCGCCAGCAGTGAGTGGGAGATGGGAGAGCAGTACTTC
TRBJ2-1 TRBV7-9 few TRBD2 CASSLFAGTSGRANEQFF TGTGCCAGCAGCTTATTTGCCGGGACTAGCGGGAGGGCCAATGAGCAGTTCTTC
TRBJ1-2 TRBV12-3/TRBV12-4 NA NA CASRASLGGYTF TGTGCCAGCAGGGCCAGTCTAGGAGGCTACACCTTC
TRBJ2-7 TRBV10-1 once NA CASSETLPDEQYF TGCGCCAGCAGTGAAACCTTACCGGACGAGCAGTACTTC
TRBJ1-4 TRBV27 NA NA CASSLEGTGGKLFF TGTGCCAGCAGTTTAGAGGGAACGGGAGGAAAACTGTTTTTT
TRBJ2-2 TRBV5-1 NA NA CASSLIRRAGELFF TGCGCCAGCAGCTTGATTCGGCGGGCCGGGGAGCTGTTTTTT
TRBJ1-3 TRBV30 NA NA CAWQTGNTIYF TGTGCATGGCAAACTGGAAACACCATATATTTT
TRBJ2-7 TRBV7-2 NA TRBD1 CASSPTRDRGFSYEQYF TGTGCCAGCAGTCCAACCCGGGACAGAGGGTTCTCCTACGAGCAGTACTTC
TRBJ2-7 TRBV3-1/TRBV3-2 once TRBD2 CASSPGGSYEQYF TGTGCCAGCAGCCCGGGGGGCTCCTACGAGCAGTACTTC
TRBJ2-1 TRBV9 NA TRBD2 CASSYSGRDYNEQFF TGTGCCAGCAGCTATAGCGGGAGGGACTACAATGAGCAGTTCTTC
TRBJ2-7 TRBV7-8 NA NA CASSLETGFLYEQYF TGTGCCAGCAGCTTAGAAACAGGGTTCCTCTACGAGCAGTACTTC
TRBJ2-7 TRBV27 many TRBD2 CASSIGGAPYEQYF TGTGCCAGCAGTATCGGGGGGGCCCCCTACGAGCAGTACTTC
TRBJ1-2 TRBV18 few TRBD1 CASSKDREADGYTF TGTGCCAGCTCAAAGGACAGGGAAGCGGATGGCTACACCTTC
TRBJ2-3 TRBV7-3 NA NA CASSPPVSDTQYF TGTGCCAGCAGCCCCCCCGTCTCAGATACGCAGTATTTT
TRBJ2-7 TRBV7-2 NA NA CASSLIYQLKGLGFLEQYF TGTGCCAGCAGCTTAATTTATCAGCTAAAAGGACTGGGTTTTTTGGAGCAGTACTTC
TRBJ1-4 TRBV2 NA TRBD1 CASSENGQGAEKLFF TGTGCCAGCAGTGAAAATGGGCAGGGGGCGGAAAAACTGTTTTTT
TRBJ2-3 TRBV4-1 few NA CASSRMERDTQYF TGCGCCAGCAGCCGTATGGAGAGGGATACGCAGTATTTT
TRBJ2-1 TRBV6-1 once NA CASSEVPSTPMNEQFF TGTGCCAGCAGTGAAGTACCCTCAACTCCAATGAATGAGCAGTTCTTC
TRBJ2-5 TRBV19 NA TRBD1 CASSIGDRGRETQYF TGTGCCAGTAGTATCGGAGACAGGGGGCGAGAGACCCAGTACTTC
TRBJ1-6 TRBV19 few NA CASRTEGDSYNSPLHF TGTGCCAGTAGGACCGAGGGAGACTCCTATAATTCACCCCTCCACTTT
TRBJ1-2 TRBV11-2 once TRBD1 CASSTRQGFGYGYTF TGTGCCAGCAGCACCCGACAGGGCTTCGGCTATGGCTACACCTTC
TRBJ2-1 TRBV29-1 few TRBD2 CSVPLRGGSSDEQFF TGCAGCGTTCCCCTACGGGGCGGGAGTTCGGATGAGCAGTTCTTC
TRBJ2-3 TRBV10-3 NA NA CAIDSGITDTQYF TGTGCCATCGATAGCGGAATCACAGATACGCAGTATTTT
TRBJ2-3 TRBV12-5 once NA CASGGQGQVTDTQYF TGTGCTAGTGGTGGGCAGGGGCAAGTCACAGATACGCAGTATTTT
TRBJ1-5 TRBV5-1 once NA CASSPDPWRGVGFSNQPQHF TGCGCCAGCAGCCCAGACCCCTGGCGGGGCGTGGGATTTAGCAATCAGCCCCAGCATTTT
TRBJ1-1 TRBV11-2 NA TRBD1 CASRKGADTEAFF TGTGCCAGCAGGAAGGGGGCGGACACTGAAGCTTTCTTT
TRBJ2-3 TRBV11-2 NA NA CASSLGWTSTDTQYF TGTGCCAGCAGCTTAGGCTGGACTAGCACAGATACGCAGTATTTT
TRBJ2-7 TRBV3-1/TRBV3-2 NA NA CASSQDLPVSYEQYF TGTGCCAGCAGCCAAGATTTGCCGGTCTCCTACGAGCAGTACTTC
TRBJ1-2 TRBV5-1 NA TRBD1 CASSLGRTGWVGYTF TGCGCCAGCAGCTTGGGAAGGACAGGGTGGGTTGGCTACACCTTC
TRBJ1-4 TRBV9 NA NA CASSVGTEVIGEKLFF TGTGCCAGCAGCGTAGGGACGGAGGTGATAGGAGAAAAACTGTTTTTT
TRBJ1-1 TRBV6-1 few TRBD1 CASRETQGLWNTEAFF TGTGCCAGCAGGGAAACACAGGGGCTATGGAACACTGAAGCTTTCTTT
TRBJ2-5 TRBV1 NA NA CTSSSRLGPLQETQYF TGCACCAGCAGCTCCCGCCTGGGGCCCCTCCAAGAGACCCAGTACTTC
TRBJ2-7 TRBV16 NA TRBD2 CASSQLGQRGYYEQYF TGTGCCAGCAGCCAATTGGGCCAGCGGGGTTACTACGAGCAGTACTTC
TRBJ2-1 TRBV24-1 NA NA CATRSIDSRQSAEQFF TGTGCCACCAGATCCATAGACTCACGACAGTCTGCTGAGCAGTTCTTC
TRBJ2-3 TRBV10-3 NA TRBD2 CAISESKKPGTSGTTDTQYF TGTGCCATCAGTGAGTCCAAAAAGCCCGGGACTAGCGGGACCACAGATACGCAGTATTTT
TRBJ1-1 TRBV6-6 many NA CASSRRGSSSTKNTEAFF TGTGCCAGCAGCCGAAGGGGGTCCTCCAGCACAAAGAACACTGAAGCTTTCTTT
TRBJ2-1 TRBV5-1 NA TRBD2 CASSATPSGRRDEQFF TGCGCCAGCAGCGCGACCCCTAGCGGGAGGCGGGATGAGCAGTTCTTC